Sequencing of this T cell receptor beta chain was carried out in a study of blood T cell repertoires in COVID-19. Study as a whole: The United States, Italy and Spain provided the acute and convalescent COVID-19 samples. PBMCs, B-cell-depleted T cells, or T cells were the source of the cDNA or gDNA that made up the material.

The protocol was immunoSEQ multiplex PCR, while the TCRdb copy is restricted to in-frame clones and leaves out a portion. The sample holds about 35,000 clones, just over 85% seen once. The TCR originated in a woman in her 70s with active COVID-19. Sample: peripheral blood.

The CDR3 nucleotides read TGCAGCGTGAGACTAGCGGGGGCCATCTACGAGCAGTACTTC. This sequence encodes CSVRLAGAIYEQYF. J is TRBJ2-7 and V is TRBV29-1; 12 bases agree with TRBD2. This CDR3 region has 14 residues. V dropped 6 bases and J dropped 3; count of bases not matched to a gene: 6. Germline V lookup: CDR1 SQVTM, CDR2 ANQGSEA.